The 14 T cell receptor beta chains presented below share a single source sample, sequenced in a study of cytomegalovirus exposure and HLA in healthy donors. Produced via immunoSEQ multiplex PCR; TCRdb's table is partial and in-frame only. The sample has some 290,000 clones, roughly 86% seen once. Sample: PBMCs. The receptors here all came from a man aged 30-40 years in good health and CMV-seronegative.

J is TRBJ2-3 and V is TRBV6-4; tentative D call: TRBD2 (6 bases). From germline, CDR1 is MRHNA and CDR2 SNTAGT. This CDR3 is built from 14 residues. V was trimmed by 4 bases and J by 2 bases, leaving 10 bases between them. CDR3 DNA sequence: TGTGCCAGCAGTGTGGGACTCCACACAGATACGCAGTATTTT. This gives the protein CASSVGLHTDTQYF.

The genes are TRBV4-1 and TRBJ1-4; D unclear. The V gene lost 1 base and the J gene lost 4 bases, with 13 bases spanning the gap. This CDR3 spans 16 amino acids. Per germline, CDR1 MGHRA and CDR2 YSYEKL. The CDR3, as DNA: TGCGCCAGCAGCCAAGGGATTGGTGGCGGTAATGAAAAACTGTTTTTT. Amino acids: CASSQGIGGGNEKLFF.

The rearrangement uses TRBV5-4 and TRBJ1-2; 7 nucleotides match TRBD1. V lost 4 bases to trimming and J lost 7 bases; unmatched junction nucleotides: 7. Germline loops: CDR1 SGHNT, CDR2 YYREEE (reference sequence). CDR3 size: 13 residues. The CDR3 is CASSQNQGGGYTF. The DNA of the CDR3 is TGTGCCAGCAGCCAAAACCAGGGGGGTGGCTACACCTTC.

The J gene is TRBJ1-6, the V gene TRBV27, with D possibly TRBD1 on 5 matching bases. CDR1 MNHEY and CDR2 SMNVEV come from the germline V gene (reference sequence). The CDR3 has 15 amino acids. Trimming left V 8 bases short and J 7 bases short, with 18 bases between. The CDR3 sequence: CASSQAWGDNSPLHF. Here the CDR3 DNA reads TGTGCCAGCTCACAGGCGTGGGGGGACAATTCACCCCTCCACTTT.

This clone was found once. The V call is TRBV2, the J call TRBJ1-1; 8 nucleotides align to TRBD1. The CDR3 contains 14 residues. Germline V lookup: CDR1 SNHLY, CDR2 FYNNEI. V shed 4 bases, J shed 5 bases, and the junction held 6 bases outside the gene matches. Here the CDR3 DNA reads TGTGCCAGCAGTGCCACAGGGGGTCGGACTGAAGCTTTCTTT. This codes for CASSATGGRTEAFF. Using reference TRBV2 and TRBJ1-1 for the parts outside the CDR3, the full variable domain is EPEVTQTPSHQVTQMGQEVILRCVPISNHLYFYWYRQILGQKVEFLVSFYNNEISEKSEIFDDQFSVERPDGSNFTLKIRSTKLEDSAMYFCASSATGGRTEAFFGQGTRLTVV.

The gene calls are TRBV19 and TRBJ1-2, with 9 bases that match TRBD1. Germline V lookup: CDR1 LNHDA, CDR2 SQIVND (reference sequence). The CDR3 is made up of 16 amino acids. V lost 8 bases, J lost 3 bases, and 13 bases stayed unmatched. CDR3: CASVLRGTGQDYGYTF. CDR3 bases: TGTGCCAGTGTCCTACGAGGGACAGGGCAGGACTATGGCTACACCTTC.

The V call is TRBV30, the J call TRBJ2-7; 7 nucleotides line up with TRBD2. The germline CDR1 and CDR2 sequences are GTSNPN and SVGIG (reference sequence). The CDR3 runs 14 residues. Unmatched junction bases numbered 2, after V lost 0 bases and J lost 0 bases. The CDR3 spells CAWSVGGTSYEQYF. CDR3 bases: TGTGCCTGGAGTGTCGGGGGGACCTCCTACGAGCAGTACTTC.

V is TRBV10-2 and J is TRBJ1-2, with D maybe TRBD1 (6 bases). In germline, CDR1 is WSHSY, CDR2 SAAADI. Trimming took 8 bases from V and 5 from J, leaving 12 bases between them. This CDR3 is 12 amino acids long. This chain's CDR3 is CASSTGLYGYTF. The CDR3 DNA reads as TGCGCCAGCTCGACAGGTCTTTATGGCTACACCTTC.

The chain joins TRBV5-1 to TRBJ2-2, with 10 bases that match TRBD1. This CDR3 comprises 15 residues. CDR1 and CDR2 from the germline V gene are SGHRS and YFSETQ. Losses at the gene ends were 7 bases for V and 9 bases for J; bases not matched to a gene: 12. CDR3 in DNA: TGCGCCAGCTCAGCTGGGACAGGGGTTTACCGGGAGCTGTTTTTT. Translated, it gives CASSAGTGVYRELFF.

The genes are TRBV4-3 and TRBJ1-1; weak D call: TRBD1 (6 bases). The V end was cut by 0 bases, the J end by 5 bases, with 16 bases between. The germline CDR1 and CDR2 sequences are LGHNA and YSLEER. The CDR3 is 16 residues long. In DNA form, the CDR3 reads TGCGCCAGCAGCCAAGATCACCGGGTAGGGGGAACTGAAGCTTTCTTT. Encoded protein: CASSQDHRVGGTEAFF.

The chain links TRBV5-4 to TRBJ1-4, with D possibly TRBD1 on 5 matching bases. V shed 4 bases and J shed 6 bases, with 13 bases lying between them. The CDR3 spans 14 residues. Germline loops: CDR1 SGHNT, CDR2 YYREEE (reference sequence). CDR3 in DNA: TGTGCCAGCAGCATCCGGGGGGGAGATGAAAAACTGTTTTTT. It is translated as CASSIRGGDEKLFF.

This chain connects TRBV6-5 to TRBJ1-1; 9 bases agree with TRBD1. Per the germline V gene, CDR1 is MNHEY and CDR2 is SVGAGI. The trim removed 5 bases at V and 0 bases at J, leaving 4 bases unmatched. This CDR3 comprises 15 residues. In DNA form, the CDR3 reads TGTGCCAGCAGTCGACAGGGGGAGCTGAACACTGAAGCTTTCTTT. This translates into CASSRQGELNTEAFF.

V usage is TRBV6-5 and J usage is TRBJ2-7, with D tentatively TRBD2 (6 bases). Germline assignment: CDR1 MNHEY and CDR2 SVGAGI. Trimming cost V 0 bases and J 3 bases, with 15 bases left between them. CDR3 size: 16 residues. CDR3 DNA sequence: TGTGCCAGCAGTTACTCGATGGAGCGGGTCCTCTACGAGCAGTACTTC. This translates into CASSYSMERVLYEQYF.

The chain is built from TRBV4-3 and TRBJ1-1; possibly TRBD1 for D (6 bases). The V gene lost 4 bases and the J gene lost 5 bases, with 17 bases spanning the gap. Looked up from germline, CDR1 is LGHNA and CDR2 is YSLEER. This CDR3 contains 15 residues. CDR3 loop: CASSPLLWGRTEAFF. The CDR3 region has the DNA TGCGCCAGCAGCCCCCTCCTCTGGGGGCGAACTGAAGCTTTCTTT.